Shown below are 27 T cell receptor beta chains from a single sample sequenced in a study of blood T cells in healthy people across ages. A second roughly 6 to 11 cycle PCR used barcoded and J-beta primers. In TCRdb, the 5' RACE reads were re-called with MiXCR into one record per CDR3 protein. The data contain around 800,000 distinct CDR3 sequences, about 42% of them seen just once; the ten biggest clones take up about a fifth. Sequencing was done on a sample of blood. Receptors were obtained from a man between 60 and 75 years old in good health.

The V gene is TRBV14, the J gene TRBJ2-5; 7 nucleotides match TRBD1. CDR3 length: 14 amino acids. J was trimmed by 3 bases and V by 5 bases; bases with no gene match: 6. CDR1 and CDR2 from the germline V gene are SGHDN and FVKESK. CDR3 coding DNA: TGTGCCAGCAGCTCTATCGGGACAGAAGAGACCCAGTACTTC. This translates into CASSSIGTEETQYF.

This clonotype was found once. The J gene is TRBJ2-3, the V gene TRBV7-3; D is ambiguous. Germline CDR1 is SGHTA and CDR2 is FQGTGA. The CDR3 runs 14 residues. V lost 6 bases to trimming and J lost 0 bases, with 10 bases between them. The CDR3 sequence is CASRGGPSTDTQYF. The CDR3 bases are TGTGCCAGCAGGGGCGGACCTAGCACAGATACGCAGTATTTT.

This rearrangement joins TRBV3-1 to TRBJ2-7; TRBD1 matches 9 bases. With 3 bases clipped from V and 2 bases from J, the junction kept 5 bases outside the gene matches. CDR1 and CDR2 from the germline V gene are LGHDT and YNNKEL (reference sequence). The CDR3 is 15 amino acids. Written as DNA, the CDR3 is TGTGCCAGCAGCCATGAACAGGGGGCCACCTACGAGCAGTACTTC. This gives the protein CASSHEQGATYEQYF.

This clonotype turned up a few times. CDR3 sequence (DNA): TGCAGTGCTAGCCCCCCTCAGCGGGGGGCTAATGAGCAGTTCTTC. Protein sequence: CSASPPQRGANEQFF. The gene calls are TRBV20-1 and TRBJ2-1, with 9 bases identical to TRBD2. The V and J ends lost 3 bases and 7 bases, in that order; junction bases with no gene match: 10. This CDR3 spans 15 amino acids. Germline V gives CDR1 DFQATT, CDR2 SNEGSKA (reference sequence).

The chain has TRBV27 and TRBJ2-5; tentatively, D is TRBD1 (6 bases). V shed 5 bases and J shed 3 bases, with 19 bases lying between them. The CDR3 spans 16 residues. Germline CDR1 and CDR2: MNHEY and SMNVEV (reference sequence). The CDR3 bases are TGTGCCAGCAGTCCGACACCCCTTAACAGGGAAGAGACCCAGTACTTC. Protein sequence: CASSPTPLNREETQYF.

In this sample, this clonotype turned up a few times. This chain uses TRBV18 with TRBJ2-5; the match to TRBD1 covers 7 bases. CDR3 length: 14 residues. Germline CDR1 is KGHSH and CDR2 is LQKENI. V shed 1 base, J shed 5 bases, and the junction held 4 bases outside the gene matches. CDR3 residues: CASSPQTGYETQYF. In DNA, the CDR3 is TGTGCCAGCTCACCACAGACAGGGTATGAGACCCAGTACTTC.

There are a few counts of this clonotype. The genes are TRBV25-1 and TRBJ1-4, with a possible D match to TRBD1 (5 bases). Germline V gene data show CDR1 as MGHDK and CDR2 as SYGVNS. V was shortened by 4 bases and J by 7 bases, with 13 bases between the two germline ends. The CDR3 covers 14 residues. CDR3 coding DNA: TGTGCCAGCAGTGTGGGGAGGGGAGCTGAAAAACTGTTTTTT. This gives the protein CASSVGRGAEKLFF.

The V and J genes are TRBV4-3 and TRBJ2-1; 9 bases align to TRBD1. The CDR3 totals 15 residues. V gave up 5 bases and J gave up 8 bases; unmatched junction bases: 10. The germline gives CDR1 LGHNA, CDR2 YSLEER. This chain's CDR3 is CASSVGKDRGYEQFF. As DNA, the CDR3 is TGCGCCAGCAGCGTTGGTAAGGACAGGGGCTATGAGCAGTTCTTC.

This CDR3 reads CASSLGGHIQETQYF. CDR3 bases: TGCGCCAGCAGCTTGGGGGGACACATACAAGAGACCCAGTACTTC. The rearrangement uses TRBV5-1 and TRBJ2-5; D may be TRBD1 (6 bases). CDR3 length: 15 amino acids. V gave up 0 bases and J gave up 2 bases, with 11 bases separating them. Germline V gene data show CDR1 as SGHRS and CDR2 as YFSETQ.

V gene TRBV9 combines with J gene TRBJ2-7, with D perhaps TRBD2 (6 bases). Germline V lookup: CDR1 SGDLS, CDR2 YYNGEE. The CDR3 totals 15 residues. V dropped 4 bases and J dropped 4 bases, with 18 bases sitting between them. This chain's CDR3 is CASSPSGLSDYEQYF. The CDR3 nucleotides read TGTGCCAGCAGCCCATCGGGACTTTCTGATTACGAGCAGTACTTC.

CDR3 protein: CASSPTSGVSYNEQYF. The CDR3, as DNA: TGTGCCAGCAGCCCAACTAGCGGGGTCTCCTACAATGAGCAGTACTTC. The J gene is TRBJ2-1, the V gene TRBV3-1, with 10 bases fitting TRBD2. The J call is doubtful: the DNA matches TRBJ2-7 better. The CDR3 contains 16 residues. Germline CDR1 LGHDT, CDR2 YNNKEL (reference sequence).

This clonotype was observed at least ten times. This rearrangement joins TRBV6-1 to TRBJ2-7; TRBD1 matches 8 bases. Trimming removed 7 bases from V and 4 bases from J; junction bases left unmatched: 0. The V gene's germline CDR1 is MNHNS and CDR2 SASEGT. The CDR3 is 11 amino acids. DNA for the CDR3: TGTGCCAGCAACAGGGGGTACGAGCAGTACTTC. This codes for CASNRGYEQYF.

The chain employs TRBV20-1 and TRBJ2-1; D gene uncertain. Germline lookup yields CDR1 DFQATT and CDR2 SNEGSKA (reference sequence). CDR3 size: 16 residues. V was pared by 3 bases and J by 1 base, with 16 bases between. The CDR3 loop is CSASQEYPRSYNEQFF. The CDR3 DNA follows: TGCAGTGCTAGCCAGGAATATCCCCGGTCCTACAATGAGCAGTTCTTC.

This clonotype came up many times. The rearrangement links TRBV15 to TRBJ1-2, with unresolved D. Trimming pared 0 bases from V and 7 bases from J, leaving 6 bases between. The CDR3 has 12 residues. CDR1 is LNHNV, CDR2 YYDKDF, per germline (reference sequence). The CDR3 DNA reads TGTGCCACCAGCAGAGATCAAGGTGGCTACACCTTC. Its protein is CATSRDQGGYTF.

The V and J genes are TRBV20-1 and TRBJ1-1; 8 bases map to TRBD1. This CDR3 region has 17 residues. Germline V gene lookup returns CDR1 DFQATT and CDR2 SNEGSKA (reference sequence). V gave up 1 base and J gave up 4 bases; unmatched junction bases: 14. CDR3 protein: CSARGPPLVQGGTEAFF. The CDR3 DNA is TGCAGTGCTAGAGGGCCACCCCTAGTACAGGGGGGCACTGAAGCTTTCTTT.

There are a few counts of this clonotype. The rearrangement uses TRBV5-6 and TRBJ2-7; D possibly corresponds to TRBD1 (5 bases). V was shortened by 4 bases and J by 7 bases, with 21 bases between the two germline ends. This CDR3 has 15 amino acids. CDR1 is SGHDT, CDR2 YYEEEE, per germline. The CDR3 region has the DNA TGTGCCAGCAGCCTCCGACAGACTCCCTATCTAGAGCAGTACTTC. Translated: CASSLRQTPYLEQYF.

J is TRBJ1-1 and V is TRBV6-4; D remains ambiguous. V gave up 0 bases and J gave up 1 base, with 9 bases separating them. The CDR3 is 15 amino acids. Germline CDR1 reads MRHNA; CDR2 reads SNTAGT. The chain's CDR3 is CASSDSTAGNTEAFF. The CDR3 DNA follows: TGTGCCAGCAGTGACTCGACCGCGGGGAACACTGAAGCTTTCTTT.

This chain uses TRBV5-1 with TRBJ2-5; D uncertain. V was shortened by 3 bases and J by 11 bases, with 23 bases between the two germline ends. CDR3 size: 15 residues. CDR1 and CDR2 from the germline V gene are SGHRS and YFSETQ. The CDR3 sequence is CASSWGRDLNNEQYF. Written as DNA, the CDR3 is TGCGCCAGCAGCTGGGGAAGGGATCTAAACAATGAGCAGTACTTC.

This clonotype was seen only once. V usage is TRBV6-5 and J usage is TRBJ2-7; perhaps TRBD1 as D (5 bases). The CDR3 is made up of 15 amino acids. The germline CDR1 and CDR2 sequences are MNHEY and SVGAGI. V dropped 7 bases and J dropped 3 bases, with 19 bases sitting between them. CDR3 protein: CASTNRRGPSYEQYF. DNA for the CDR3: TGTGCCAGCACCAACAGGCGCGGCCCCAGCTACGAGCAGTACTTC.

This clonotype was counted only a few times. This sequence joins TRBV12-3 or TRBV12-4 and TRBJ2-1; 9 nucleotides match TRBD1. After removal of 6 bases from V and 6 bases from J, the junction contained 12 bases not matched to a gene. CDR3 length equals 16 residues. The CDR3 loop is CASSSQGAVWVNEQFF. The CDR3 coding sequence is TGTGCCAGCAGCTCACAGGGGGCCGTTTGGGTCAATGAGCAGTTCTTC.

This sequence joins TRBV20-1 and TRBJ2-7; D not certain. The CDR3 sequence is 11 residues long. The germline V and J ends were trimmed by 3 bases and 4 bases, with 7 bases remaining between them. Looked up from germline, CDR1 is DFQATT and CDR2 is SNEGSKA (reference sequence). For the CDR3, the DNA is TGCAGTGCTAGGATGGGGTACGAGCAGTACTTC. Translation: CSARMGYEQYF.

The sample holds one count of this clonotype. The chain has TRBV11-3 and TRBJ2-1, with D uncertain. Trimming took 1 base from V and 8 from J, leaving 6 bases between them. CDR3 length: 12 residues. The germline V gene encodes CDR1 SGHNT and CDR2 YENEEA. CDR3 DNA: TGTGCCAGCAGCTTAGCGGCGGATGAGCAGTTCTTC. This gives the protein CASSLAADEQFF.

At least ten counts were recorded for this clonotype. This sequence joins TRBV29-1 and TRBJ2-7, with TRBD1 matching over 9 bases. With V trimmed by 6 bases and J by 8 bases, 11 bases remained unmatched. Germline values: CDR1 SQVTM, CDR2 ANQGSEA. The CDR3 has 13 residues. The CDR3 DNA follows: TGCAGCGTCGATACCGGGACAGGGTTCAAGCAGTACTTC. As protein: CSVDTGTGFKQYF.

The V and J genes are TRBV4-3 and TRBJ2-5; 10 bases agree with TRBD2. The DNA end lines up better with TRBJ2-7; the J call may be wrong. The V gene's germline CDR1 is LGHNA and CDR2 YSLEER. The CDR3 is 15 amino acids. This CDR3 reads CASSQKRGGLSEQYF. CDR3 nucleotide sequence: TGCGCCAGCAGCCAAAAGCGGGGGGGCCTGTCCGAGCAGTACTTC.

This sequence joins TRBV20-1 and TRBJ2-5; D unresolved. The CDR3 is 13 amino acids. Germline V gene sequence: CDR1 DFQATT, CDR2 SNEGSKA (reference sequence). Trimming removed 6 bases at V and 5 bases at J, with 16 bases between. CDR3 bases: TGCAGTGCCATCCAATCGGTGGTCGAGACCCAGTACTTC. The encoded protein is CSAIQSVVETQYF.

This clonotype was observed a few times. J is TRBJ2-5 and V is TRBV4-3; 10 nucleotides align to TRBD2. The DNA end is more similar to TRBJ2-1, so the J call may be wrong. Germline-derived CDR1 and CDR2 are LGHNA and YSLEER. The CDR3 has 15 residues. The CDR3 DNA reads TGCGCCAGCAGCTCCGGACAGGGTGCTAGCGGGGGCCAGTTCTTC. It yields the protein CASSSGQGASGGQFF.

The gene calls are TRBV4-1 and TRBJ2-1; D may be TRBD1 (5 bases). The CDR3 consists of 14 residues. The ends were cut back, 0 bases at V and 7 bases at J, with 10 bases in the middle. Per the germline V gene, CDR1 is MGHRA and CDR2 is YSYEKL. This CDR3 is CASSQDPAGNEQFF. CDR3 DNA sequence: TGCGCCAGCAGCCAAGATCCGGCAGGGAATGAGCAGTTCTTC.